A selection of T cell receptor beta chains follows, all from one sample in a study of shared clonotypes between healthy human individuals. The data were produced by immunoSEQ multiplex PCR, yet TCRdb's version contains in-frame clones alone and is incomplete. The sample includes roughly 1,000,000 clones, about four fifths of them seen just once. The sequenced sample consisted of memory CD4+ T cells from PBMCs. The receptors were sampled from a man younger than 35 in good health. Some clones in this sample may be carry-over from other donors' samples. Both conserved end residues are part of each CDR3. A D gene is named only where the DNA matches it firmly. Expanded clones are given a class, and other clones once, few, many or no size at all.

J | size | V | D | CDR3 | DNA
TRBJ2-3 | - | TRBV5-1 | - | CASSSFLTSSTDTQYF | TGCGCCAGCAGCTCGTTCCTGACGTCTAGCACAGATACGCAGTATTTT
TRBJ2-5 | - | TRBV29-1 | TRBD1 | CSVRNPRDRGLETQYF | TGCAGCGTTCGAAACCCCCGGGACAGGGGTCTGGAGACCCAGTACTTC
TRBJ1-2 | - | TRBV11-2 | - | CASSSSGGNYGYTF | TGTGCCAGCAGCTCCTCGGGAGGTAACTATGGCTACACCTTC
TRBJ1-4 | many | TRBV14 | - | CASSQAPATNEKLFF | TGTGCCAGCAGCCAAGCCCCCGCAACTAATGAAAAACTGTTTTTT
TRBJ2-7 | - | TRBV5-1 | TRBD1 | CASSFNRGSYEQYF | TGCGCCAGCAGCTTCAACAGGGGGTCCTACGAGCAGTACTTC
TRBJ1-5 | - | TRBV10-1 | - | CASSEAGRCQHF | TGCGCCAGCAGTGAGGCGGGGAGATGCCAGCATTTT
TRBJ2-7 | - | TRBV28 | TRBD1 | CASRGGQSSYEQYF | TGTGCCAGCAGAGGGGGACAGAGCTCCTACGAGCAGTACTTC
TRBJ2-7 | - | TRBV10-3 | - | CAISESEGINYEQYF | TGTGCCATCAGTGAGTCGGAGGGCATCAACTACGAGCAGTACTTC
TRBJ2-3 | - | TRBV7-9 | - | CASSPLQDTQYF | TGTGCCAGCAGCCCACTCCAAGATACGCAGTATTTT
TRBJ2-2 | - | TRBV7-8 | TRBD1 | CASSAPGQANTGELFF | TGTGCCAGCAGCGCTCCGGGACAGGCCAACACCGGGGAGCTGTTTTTT
TRBJ1-2 | - | TRBV18 | - | CASSPDGESYGYTF | TGTGCCAGCTCACCGGACGGGGAGTCCTATGGCTACACCTTC
TRBJ2-1 | many | TRBV9 | - | CASSPSGYQYNEQFF | TGTGCCAGCAGCCCCTCGGGATATCAATACAATGAGCAGTTCTTC
TRBJ2-3 | - | TRBV5-1 | TRBD1 | CASSSGQGTDTQYF | TGCGCCAGCAGCTCGGGACAGGGGACAGATACGCAGTATTTT
TRBJ1-4 | - | TRBV14 | - | CASSQDFQPNEKLFF | TGTGCCAGCAGCCAAGATTTCCAGCCTAATGAAAAACTGTTTTTT
TRBJ1-4 | few | TRBV19 | TRBD1 | CASSFLRTGQREKLFF | TGTGCCAGTAGTTTTCTCAGGACAGGGCAACGAGAAAAACTGTTTTTT
TRBJ1-5 | - | TRBV5-1 | - | CASSLKGNQPQHF | TGCGCCAGCAGCTTAAAGGGGAATCAGCCCCAGCATTTT
TRBJ2-6 | - | TRBV14 | TRBD1 | CASSQDRGLGAGANVLTF | TGTGCCAGCAGCCAGGACAGGGGCCTTGGTGCTGGGGCCAACGTCCTGACTTTC
TRBJ2-3 | - | TRBV6-1 | TRBD2 | CASSEPRGGSFADTQYF | TGTGCCAGCAGTGAACCCCGTGGCGGGAGTTTTGCAGATACGCAGTATTTT
TRBJ2-3 | once | TRBV4-2 | TRBD2 | CASSQDISGGTTDTQYF | TGTGCCAGCAGCCAAGACATAAGCGGGGGGACCACAGATACGCAGTATTTT
TRBJ2-3 | - | TRBV2 | - | CAGALVPDTQYF | TGTGCCGGCGCCCTCGTCCCAGATACGCAGTATTTT
TRBJ2-1 | - | TRBV6-1 | TRBD2 | CASGRERAYNEQFF | TGTGCCAGCGGGCGGGAGAGAGCCTACAATGAGCAGTTCTTC
TRBJ2-4 | once | TRBV6-5 | TRBD1 | CASTPGQGYIQYF | TGTGCCAGCACTCCGGGACAGGGGTACATTCAGTACTTC
TRBJ2-6 | - | TRBV19 | - | CASKSYGGGANVLTF | TGTGCCAGTAAATCCTACGGAGGCGGGGCCAACGTCCTGACTTTC
TRBJ1-1 | - | TRBV10-3 | - | CAITIQENTEAFF | TGTGCCATCACAATACAGGAGAACACTGAAGCTTTCTTT
TRBJ1-5 | once | TRBV7-9 | - | CASSLRGQPQHF | TGTGCCAGCAGCCTCAGAGGGCAGCCCCAGCATTTT
TRBJ1-2 | - | TRBV28 | TRBD1 | CASSFRPTGVVGGYTF | TGTGCCAGCAGTTTCCGCCCGACAGGGGTAGTTGGAGGCTACACCTTC
TRBJ1-2 | - | TRBV14 | - | CASSSGGHYGYTF | TGTGCCAGCAGCTCCGGCGGCCACTATGGCTACACCTTC
TRBJ1-4 | - | TRBV20-1 | - | CSAGNEKLFF | TGCAGTGCTGGTAATGAAAAACTGTTTTTT
TRBJ1-5 | - | TRBV7-2 | - | CASSYLNQPQHF | TGTGCCAGCAGCTACCTTAATCAGCCCCAGCATTTT
TRBJ2-3 | - | TRBV9 | TRBD2 | CASSVGSGSEDTQYF | TGTGCCAGCAGCGTGGGTAGCGGGAGTGAGGATACGCAGTATTTT
TRBJ2-5 | - | TRBV9 | - | CASSVAPGHEWTQYF | TGTGCCAGCAGCGTAGCTCCGGGCCATGAGTGGACCCAGTACTTC
TRBJ2-7 | - | TRBV6-1 | TRBD2 | CASGTSGGSSYEQYF | TGTGCCAGCGGGACTAGCGGGGGGAGCTCCTACGAGCAGTACTTC
TRBJ1-4 | - | TRBV30 | TRBD1 | CAWSPLAGQGQSNEKLFF | TGTGCCTGGAGTCCCCTAGCGGGACAGGGGCAATCTAATGAAAAACTGTTTTTT
TRBJ2-1 | - | TRBV9 | - | CASSVVTGRSSYNEQFF | TGTGCCAGCAGCGTAGTAACAGGGCGAAGCTCCTACAATGAGCAGTTCTTC
TRBJ2-3 | - | TRBV7-3 | - | CASSLFSTPTDTQYF | TGTGCCAGCAGCTTATTCAGCACCCCCACAGATACGCAGTATTTT
TRBJ2-1 | - | TRBV9 | - | CASSPLPSSYNEQFF | TGTGCCAGCAGCCCACTCCCAAGCTCCTACAATGAGCAGTTCTTC
TRBJ2-3 | - | TRBV10-3 | TRBD2 | CAINMGGRRIDTQYF | TGTGCCATCAACATGGGCGGGAGAAGGATAGATACGCAGTATTTT
TRBJ2-1 | - | TRBV19 | - | CASSIIGAEEQFF | TGTGCCAGTAGTATAATCGGGGCGGAGGAGCAGTTCTTC
TRBJ1-5 | - | TRBV19 | - | CASSIHHSLTGYNQPQHF | TGTGCCAGTAGTATCCACCATAGTTTGACAGGATACAATCAGCCCCAGCATTTT
TRBJ1-3 | - | TRBV7-9 | TRBD1 | CASSLGTATGNTIYF | TGTGCCAGCAGCCTTGGGACAGCCACTGGAAACACCATATATTTT
TRBJ2-5 | - | TRBV7-2 | - | CASSPRGRGGWEETQYF | TGTGCCAGCAGCCCCAGAGGTCGCGGGGGCTGGGAGGAGACCCAGTACTTC
TRBJ2-6 | - | TRBV6-1 | - | CASSAFGAREANVLTF | TGTGCCAGCAGTGCCTTCGGGGCTCGCGAGGCCAACGTCCTGACTTTC
TRBJ1-5 | - | TRBV28 | - | CASSPGGSFNQPQHF | TGTGCCAGCAGCCCCGGGGGGTCTTTTAATCAGCCCCAGCATTTT
TRBJ2-4 | few | TRBV13 | - | CASSRGKVIQYF | TGTGCCAGCAGTCGGGGAAAGGTCATTCAGTACTTC
TRBJ1-5 | - | TRBV15 | - | CATSRDFGNSNQPQHF | TGTGCCACCAGCAGAGATTTCGGCAATAGCAATCAGCCCCAGCATTTT
TRBJ2-3 | - | TRBV4-3 | TRBD2 | CASSQDLAGATDTQYF | TGCGCCAGCAGCCAAGATCTAGCGGGCGCCACAGATACGCAGTATTTT
TRBJ1-2 | - | TRBV6-5 | - | CASSYREKNYGYTF | TGTGCCAGCAGTTACAGGGAAAAGAACTATGGCTACACCTTC
TRBJ2-5 | - | TRBV29-1 | TRBD2 | CSVEDRGLAAETQYF | TGCAGCGTTGAAGATAGGGGACTAGCGGCGGAGACCCAGTACTTC
TRBJ1-5 | - | TRBV28 | - | CASSLGRRDQPQHF | TGTGCCAGCAGTTTAGGGCGTCGGGACCAGCCCCAGCATTTT
TRBJ1-4 | - | TRBV9 | TRBD1 | CASSPRQGGNEKLFF | TGTGCCAGCAGCCCAAGACAGGGCGGTAATGAAAAACTGTTTTTT
TRBJ2-7 | once | TRBV28 | - | CASSGLGDWGSYEQYF | TGTGCCAGCAGTGGGTTGGGTGATTGGGGTTCCTACGAGCAGTACTTC
TRBJ2-5 | once | TRBV7-6 | - | CASSLGFGPFQETQYF | TGTGCCAGCAGCTTAGGTTTCGGGCCATTCCAAGAGACCCAGTACTTC
TRBJ1-1 | - | TRBV28 | - | CASSLLGHEFMNTEAFF | TGTGCCAGCAGTTTACTTGGTCATGAGTTCATGAACACTGAAGCTTTCTTT